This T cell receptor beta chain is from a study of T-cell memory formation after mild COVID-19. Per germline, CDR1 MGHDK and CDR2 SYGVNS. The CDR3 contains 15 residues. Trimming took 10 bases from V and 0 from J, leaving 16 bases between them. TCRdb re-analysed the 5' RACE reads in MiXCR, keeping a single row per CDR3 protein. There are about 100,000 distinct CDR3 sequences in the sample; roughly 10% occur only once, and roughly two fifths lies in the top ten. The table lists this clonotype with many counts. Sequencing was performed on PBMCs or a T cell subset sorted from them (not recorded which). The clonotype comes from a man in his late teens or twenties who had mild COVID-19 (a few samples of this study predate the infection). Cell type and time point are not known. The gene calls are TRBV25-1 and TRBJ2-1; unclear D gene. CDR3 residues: CATNDPASSYNEQFF. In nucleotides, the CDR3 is TGTGCCACCAACGACCCCGCGAGCTCCTACAATGAGCAGTTCTTC.